This note documents a single T cell receptor beta chain sequence. Its antigen remains unidentified. Here immunoSEQ multiplex PCR was the method, and the copy in TCRdb shows in-frame clones only, minus some. The repertoire consists of about 130,000 clones, with roughly nine tenths occurring once and the leading ten covering about 1%. Germline values: CDR1 SQVTM, CDR2 ANQGSEA. The CDR3 sequence is 18 residues long. V was pared by 3 bases and J by 1 base, with 24 bases between. The data were taken from a study of OX40 agonist ivuxolimab in advanced cancers. About the study: Two patients with cutaneous melanoma and one with hepatocellular carcinoma, three in total, showed partial responses. Study observations and caveats: Both blood CD4+ and CD8+ T cells showed clonal growth by week 6 at 0.1 to 3.0 mg/kg. Expanded clones belonging to CD8+ T cells outnumbered, on average, those of CD4+.

The chain uses TRBV29-1 and TRBJ1-1; TRBD1 might be the D (6 bases). Specimen: CD4+ or CD8+ T cells sorted from blood, collected in a trial of the OX40 agonist ivuxolimab. The TCR originated in an adult with an advanced solid tumor such as melanoma, head and neck, liver or kidney cancer. This CDR3 is CSVEWGGTGPKKNTEAFF. The CDR3 coding sequence is TGCAGCGTTGAGTGGGGGGGAACAGGGCCTAAGAAGAACACTGAAGCTTTCTTT.